This T cell receptor beta chain appears in the sequencing data of a study of shared clonotypes between healthy human individuals. Overall study results and limits: Among non-shared clonotypes, generation probabilities were lower than among those shared by all four donors. Richness estimates generally favored naive over memory subsets.

Several immunoSEQ 96-well plates shared each subset's DNA, each plate a replicate. Original data processing: Filtering of immunoSEQ junctional sequences could not match full-length read filtering. The protocol was immunoSEQ multiplex PCR, while the TCRdb copy is restricted to in-frame clones and leaves out a portion. The V and J calls and clone size come from that table; D and trimming were worked out from the DNA. The sample has roughly 1,500,000 clones, around 98% seen once. The ends were cut back, 4 bases at V and 8 bases at J, with 17 bases in the middle. The CDR3 sequence is 14 residues long. The germline CDR1 and CDR2 sequences are SGHDN and FVKESK. A note on this clone: The antigen is undetermined.

The chain is built from TRBV14 and TRBJ1-1; TRBD1 might be the D (5 bases). The sample was naive CD4+ T cells sorted from blood. Subset described: CD45RA+ positively selected. The clonotype originates from a man in his thirties or forties in good health. The DNA of the CDR3 is TGTGCCAGCAGCCCCGGCCAGGGCTTTTCAGAAGCTTTCTTT. This translates into CASSPGQGFSEAFF.